Shown below are 26 T cell receptor beta chains from a single sample sequenced in a study of shared clonotypes between healthy human individuals. This table comes from immunoSEQ multiplex PCR, and its TCRdb copy is limited to in-frame clones, with some not included. The sample lists 550,000 to 700,000 clones; around 78% were seen once. The specimen sequenced was memory CD4+ T cells sorted from blood. Subset indicated: CD45RA-negative fraction. Source of these receptors: a woman in her 30s in good health.

This sequence joins TRBV6-5 and TRBJ1-4, with D possibly matching TRBD1 (5 bases). Germline V gene sequence: CDR1 MNHEY, CDR2 SVGAGI. With 4 bases removed from V and 1 base from J, the gap between germline ends came to 7 bases. The CDR3 has 14 amino acids. CDR3 sequence: CASSSGLTNEKLFF. The CDR3 bases are TGTGCCAGCAGTTCAGGGTTAACTAATGAAAAACTGTTTTTT.

This clone was recorded many times. The V and J genes are TRBV6-1 and TRBJ2-2; perhaps TRBD1 as D (5 bases). CDR3 length equals 14 residues. Trimming took 7 bases from V and 2 from J, leaving 11 bases between them. Germline V gene data show CDR1 as MNHNS and CDR2 as SASEGT. This CDR3 is CASTGRANTGELFF. In nucleotides, the CDR3 is TGTGCCAGCACAGGCAGGGCCAACACCGGGGAGCTGTTTTTT.

This rearrangement joins TRBV2 to TRBJ2-7; the D is unclear. The V gene lost 8 bases and the J gene lost 0 bases, with 11 bases spanning the gap. The CDR3 loop spans 13 amino acids. Germline-derived CDR1 and CDR2 are SNHLY and FYNNEI. The CDR3 bases are TGTGCCAGCTTTGGAGACAACTCCTACGAGCAGTACTTC. Amino acid sequence: CASFGDNSYEQYF.

J is TRBJ2-2 and V is TRBV19; D may be TRBD2 (5 bases). The germline V and J ends were trimmed by 0 bases and 0 bases, with 11 bases remaining between them. CDR3 length: 17 amino acids. Germline CDR1 and CDR2: LNHDA and SQIVND (reference sequence). In DNA, the CDR3 is TGTGCCAGTAGTATAGATGTGGGGAGAGCGAACACCGGGGAGCTGTTTTTT. Its translation: CASSIDVGRANTGELFF.

Only a few counts were recorded for this clone. This chain connects TRBV27 to TRBJ2-3, with 9 bases matching TRBD2. After removal of 4 bases from V and 1 base from J, the junction contained 3 bases not matched to a gene. This CDR3 comprises 15 residues. Germline V CDR1 and CDR2: MNHEY, SMNVEV (reference sequence). CDR3 nucleotides: TGTGCCAGCAGTTCCTGGACTAGCGGCACAGATACGCAGTATTTT. It codes for CASSSWTSGTDTQYF.

The sample holds a few counts of this clone. The rearrangement links TRBV2 to TRBJ1-5, with D possibly matching TRBD1 (6 bases). The V gene's germline CDR1 is SNHLY and CDR2 FYNNEI. The CDR3 length is 13 residues. Trimming shortened V by 11 bases and J by 3 bases, and 14 bases separated the two germline ends. The CDR3 DNA reads as TGTGCCGGGGGGGGCCGGATCAATCAGCCCCAGCATTTT. Protein product: CAGGGRINQPQHF.

V gene TRBV23-1 combines with J gene TRBJ2-2; D might be TRBD1 or TRBD2, each matching 5 bases. TRBV23-1 is marked as an open reading frame, function uncertain. Between the trimmed V and J ends, which lost 6 bases and 3 bases, there was a span of 26 bases. The CDR3 runs 19 residues. The CDR3 here is CASSQLPSRGWGYTGELFF. The CDR3 bases are TGCGCCAGCAGCCAACTTCCCTCCCGAGGTTGGGGGTACACCGGGGAGCTGTTTTTT.

The genes are TRBV2 and TRBJ1-2; no firm D call. Germline V lookup: CDR1 SNHLY, CDR2 FYNNEI. CDR3 length: 14 residues. V shed 4 bases and J shed 4 bases, with 13 bases lying between them. The chain's CDR3 is CASSGPLRGYGYTF. CDR3 bases: TGTGCCAGCAGTGGGCCCCTGCGAGGCTATGGCTACACCTTC.

In its sample, this clone was seen once. The chain employs TRBV27 and TRBJ2-3; TRBD1 matches 9 bases. CDR3 length: 17 amino acids. Germline lookup yields CDR1 MNHEY and CDR2 SMNVEV (reference sequence). The V gene end was trimmed by 5 bases and the J gene end by 5 bases; junction bases not matched to a gene: 14. DNA of the CDR3: TGTGCCAGCAGTGTCACTCACAGGGGGCTGATGAGAGATACGCAGTATTTT. Translation: CASSVTHRGLMRDTQYF.

The rearrangement uses TRBV7-2 and TRBJ1-1; D call uncertain. Germline V gives CDR1 SGHTA, CDR2 FQGNSA. The CDR3 runs to 14 residues. Trimming removed 6 bases from V and 2 bases from J, with 13 bases in between. The chain's CDR3 is CASSLRLTNTEAFF. The CDR3 DNA reads as TGTGCCAGCAGTCTGCGACTGACAAACACTGAAGCTTTCTTT.

This chain connects TRBV5-1 to TRBJ2-2; the D gene is possibly TRBD2 (6 bases). Trimming stripped 1 base from V and 6 bases from J, with 22 bases between. Germline V lookup: CDR1 SGHRS, CDR2 YFSETQ. The CDR3 is 18 residues long. The CDR3, as DNA: TGCGCCAGCAGCTTGACCGCAGGAGGGGCTGGTGGGGCCGGGGAGCTGTTTTTT. It encodes CASSLTAGGAGGAGELFF. The complete variable domain, with remaining parts taken from reference TRBV5-1 and TRBJ2-2, reads KAGVTQTPRYLIKTRGQQVTLSCSPISGHRSVSWYQQTPGQGLQFLFEYFSETQRNKGNFPGRFSGRQFSNSRSEMNVSTLELGDSALYLCASSLTAGGAGGAGELFFGEGSRLTVL.

This chain uses TRBV13 with TRBJ2-7; D could derive from TRBD1 or TRBD2 (5 bases each). This CDR3 has 13 residues. The germline gives CDR1 PRHDT, CDR2 FYEKMQ (reference sequence). Trimming removed 5 bases from V and 4 bases from J, with 12 bases in between. The CDR3 loop reads CASSRDHGYEQYF. The CDR3 DNA follows: TGTGCCAGCAGCCGGGACCACGGGTACGAGCAGTACTTC.

The chain joins TRBV4-1 to TRBJ2-4; D tentatively reads TRBD1 or TRBD2 (6 bases each). Looked up from germline, CDR1 is MGHRA and CDR2 is YSYEKL. This CDR3 has 15 residues. V dropped 1 base and J dropped 8 bases, with 15 bases sitting between them. Written as DNA, the CDR3 is TGCGCCAGCAGCCAAGTGGGGGGCGGTAGGGACATTCAGTACTTC. It yields the protein CASSQVGGGRDIQYF.

The chain has TRBV5-1 and TRBJ1-1, with 7 bases aligning to TRBD1. V was pared by 6 bases and J by 1 base, with 6 bases of the junction left unmatched. Germline assignment: CDR1 SGHRS and CDR2 YFSETQ. CDR3 length: 14 amino acids. The CDR3 reads CASTTGTENTEAFF. DNA of the CDR3: TGCGCCAGCACTACAGGGACAGAGAACACTGAAGCTTTCTTT.

The V gene is TRBV7-9, the J gene TRBJ1-3; D perhaps matches TRBD1 (5 bases). The V end lost 3 bases, the J end lost 2 bases, and 14 bases lay between the germline ends. CDR3 size: 16 residues. The germline V gene encodes CDR1 SEHNR and CDR2 FQNEAQ (reference sequence). DNA for the CDR3: TGTGCCAGCAGCTTTCGGCGGCAACAGGCTGGAAACACCATATATTTT. Amino acids: CASSFRRQQAGNTIYF.

The chain links TRBV7-5 to TRBJ2-1; TRBD2 is the table's D call and was not checked against the DNA. TRBV7-5 is a documented pseudogene. This CDR3 is 15 amino acids long. This chain's CDR3 is CVRSWSGSLHNEQFF. In DNA, the CDR3 is TGTGTCAGAAGCTGGAGCGGGAGTCTCCACAATGAGCAGTTCTTC.

This chain connects TRBV7-9 to TRBJ1-2; D gene ambiguous. Germline loops: CDR1 SEHNR, CDR2 FQNEAQ (reference sequence). Trimming removed 1 base at V and 5 bases at J, with 5 bases between. This CDR3 has 12 residues. This CDR3 is CASSLEVYGYTF. The DNA for the CDR3 is TGTGCCAGCAGCTTAGAAGTTTATGGCTACACCTTC.

This rearrangement joins TRBV18 to TRBJ1-1; tentatively, D is TRBD1 (5 bases). The CDR3 totals 11 residues. The germline V and J ends were trimmed by 6 bases and 4 bases, with 6 bases remaining between them. Germline V CDR1 and CDR2: KGHSH, LQKENI. CDR3 sequence reads: CASSGPTEAFF. CDR3 coding DNA: TGTGCCAGCTCGGGGCCCACTGAAGCTTTCTTT. Supplemented by reference TRBV18 and TRBJ1-1, the full variable domain reads NAGVMQNPRHLVRRRGQEARLRCSPMKGHSHVYWYRQLPEEGLKFMVYLQKENIIDESGMPKERFSAEFPKEGPSILRIQQVVRGDSAAYFCASSGPTEAFFGQGTRLTVV.

This clone was counted a single time. The chain joins TRBV7-9 to TRBJ1-2, with a possible D match to TRBD1 (5 bases). Germline lookup yields CDR1 SEHNR and CDR2 FQNEAQ (reference sequence). V shed 1 base and J shed 5 bases, with 14 bases lying between them. The CDR3 sequence is 15 residues long. In nucleotides, the CDR3 is TGTGCCAGCAGCTTAGACCCGGGGGGAGTGTATGGCTACACCTTC. As protein: CASSLDPGGVYGYTF.

The CDR3 bases are TGTGCCAGCAGCTTAGGCCAGAACTCCTACGAGCAGTACTTC. This encodes CASSLGQNSYEQYF. The chain is built from TRBV5-5 and TRBJ2-7; D is unresolved. The length of the CDR3 is 14 residues. Looked up from germline, CDR1 is SGHKS and CDR2 is YYEKEE (reference sequence). The V end was cut by 2 bases, the J end by 0 bases, with 9 bases between.

DNA of the CDR3: TGCGCCAGCAGCCTGGACAGGGCAACAGATACGCAGTATTTT. It specifies CASSLDRATDTQYF. The chain recombines TRBV5-1 with TRBJ2-3; TRBD1 aligns across 8 bases. CDR1 is SGHRS and CDR2 is YFSETQ in the germline V gene. The CDR3 has 14 amino acids. Losses at the gene ends were 4 bases for V and 3 bases for J; bases not matched to a gene: 4.

The chain carries TRBV5-1 and TRBJ1-2, with 10 bases identical to TRBD1. The germline V gene encodes CDR1 SGHRS and CDR2 YFSETQ. This CDR3 is built from 15 residues. V was clipped by 4 bases and J by 3 bases; unmatched bases: 6. The CDR3 is CASSKSGQGDYGYTF. DNA of the CDR3: TGCGCCAGCAGCAAGAGTGGACAGGGGGACTATGGCTACACCTTC.

This chain links TRBV19 with TRBJ1-3, with D perhaps TRBD1 (5 bases). Trimming pared 1 base from V and 2 bases from J, leaving 9 bases between. The germline CDR1 and CDR2 sequences are LNHDA and SQIVND (reference sequence). The CDR3 sequence is 15 residues long. In nucleotides, the CDR3 is TGTGCCAGTAGTATAGGAGGGACTACTGGAAACACCATATATTTT. Its protein is CASSIGGTTGNTIYF.

V usage is TRBV2 and J usage is TRBJ2-7; the D call may be TRBD1 or TRBD2 (5 bases each). The CDR3 totals 12 residues. Trimming shortened V by 8 bases and J by 7 bases, and 15 bases separated the two germline ends. Germline V CDR1 and CDR2: SNHLY, FYNNEI. CDR3 residues: CASYRDPEEQYF. In nucleotides, the CDR3 is TGTGCCAGCTACCGGGACCCCGAAGAGCAGTACTTC.

A few counts support this clone. This chain links TRBV5-4 with TRBJ1-2; 7 bases match TRBD1. Germline V lookup: CDR1 SGHNT, CDR2 YYREEE (reference sequence). V was clipped by 6 bases and J by 6 bases; unmatched bases: 8. This CDR3 is built from 13 residues. The CDR3 sequence is CASTGTGVDGYTF. The CDR3 nucleotides read TGTGCCAGCACCGGAACAGGGGTAGATGGCTACACCTTC.

This clone was counted between two and nine times. The chain combines TRBV5-1 with TRBJ2-2; D possibly corresponds to TRBD2 (5 bases). V dropped 7 bases and J dropped 5 bases, with 18 bases sitting between them. The CDR3 contains 15 residues. Germline V gene sequence: CDR1 SGHRS, CDR2 YFSETQ. The CDR3 loop reads CASSSIRGRTGELFF. Written as DNA, the CDR3 is TGCGCCAGCTCTTCTATACGGGGTCGGACCGGGGAGCTGTTTTTT.